What follows are 29 T cell receptor beta chains derived from one specimen sequenced in a study of cytomegalovirus exposure and HLA in healthy donors. PCR was performed using 60 Vbeta and 13 Jbeta primers. This table comes from immunoSEQ multiplex PCR, and its TCRdb copy is limited to in-frame clones, with some not included. Among more than 65,000 clones listed, roughly two thirds were seen once. Sequencing used PBMCs. The origin of the receptors is a woman aged 45-65 years in good health and CMV-seropositive.

This clone was seen a handful of times. V gene TRBV9 combines with J gene TRBJ1-4; D might be TRBD1 (6 bases). V lost 3 bases to trimming and J lost 4 bases, with 16 bases between them. Germline loops: CDR1 SGDLS, CDR2 YYNGEE. This CDR3 comprises 16 residues. The CDR3 reads CASSAMGGGGNEKLFF. The CDR3 DNA follows: TGTGCCAGCAGCGCCATGGGGGGGGGCGGTAATGAAAAACTGTTTTTT.

The V gene is TRBV6-5, the J gene TRBJ1-6; D is unclear. V was clipped by 2 bases and J by 5 bases, with 10 bases between them. Germline assignment: CDR1 MNHEY and CDR2 SVGAGI. The CDR3 is 15 amino acids. CDR3 amino acids: CASSYDAGDNSPLHF. The CDR3 bases are TGTGCCAGCAGTTACGATGCCGGGGATAATTCACCCCTCCACTTT.

The J gene is TRBJ1-2, the V gene TRBV28; tentative D call: TRBD1 (6 bases). The germline gives CDR1 MDHEN, CDR2 SYDVKM. V was shortened by 4 bases and J by 1 base, with 10 bases between the two germline ends. The CDR3 is 14 residues long. This chain's CDR3 is CASSSRGRNYGYTF. In DNA form, the CDR3 reads TGTGCCAGCAGTTCCAGGGGTCGTAACTATGGCTACACCTTC.

The V and J genes are TRBV7-6 and TRBJ1-2; TRBD1 matches at 7 bases. The CDR3 loop spans 14 amino acids. Trimming took 0 bases from V and 7 from J; bases not matched to a gene: 5. The V gene's germline CDR1 is SGHVS and CDR2 FNYEAQ. The DNA for the CDR3 is TGTGCCAGCAGCTTAGCGGTACAGGGGTCTGGCTACACCTTC. Amino acid sequence: CASSLAVQGSGYTF. The full variable domain, completed using reference TRBV7-6 and TRBJ1-2, is GAGVSQSPRYKVTKRGQDVALRCDPISGHVSLYWYRQALGQGPEFLTYFNYEAQQDKSGLPNDRFSAERPEGSISTLTIQRTEQRDSAMYRCASSLAVQGSGYTFGSGTRLTVV.

The CDR3 nucleotides read TGCGCCAGCAGCCGACCGCCGGGACAGGGCCACAATCAGCCCCAGCATTTT. This sequence encodes CASSRPPGQGHNQPQHF. V gene TRBV4-1 combines with J gene TRBJ1-5, with 9 bases matching TRBD1. CDR1 MGHRA and CDR2 YSYEKL come from the germline V gene. The CDR3 spans 17 residues. J lost 3 bases, V lost 4 bases, and 10 bases had no gene match.

The chain joins TRBV28 to TRBJ1-3; D is ambiguous. Germline V CDR1 and CDR2: MDHEN, SYDVKM. The length of the CDR3 is 16 residues. The V gene lost 2 bases and the J gene lost 4 bases, with 15 bases spanning the gap. In DNA form, the CDR3 reads TGTGCCAGCAGTTTAGCAGGCTCGGCTCCGGGAAACACCATATATTTT. This encodes CASSLAGSAPGNTIYF.

V gene TRBV10-3 combines with J gene TRBJ2-3, with 7 bases aligning to TRBD2. In germline, CDR1 is ENHRY, CDR2 SYGVKD. The J segment lost 2 bases and the V segment lost 7 bases, leaving 9 bases of the junction unmatched. The length of the CDR3 is 15 residues. CDR3 DNA: TGTGCCATCAAATCACGGGGGGACCTCACAGATACGCAGTATTTT. It specifies CAIKSRGDLTDTQYF.

V gene TRBV14 combines with J gene TRBJ2-5; TRBD2 might be the D (6 bases). Germline CDR1 SGHDN, CDR2 FVKESK. The CDR3 sequence is 15 residues long. V was trimmed by 0 bases and J by 5 bases, leaving 13 bases between them. The CDR3, as DNA: TGTGCCAGCAGCCAAGAAGTGGTAGCGGTGGAGACCCAGTACTTC. Residues: CASSQEVVAVETQYF. The full variable domain, completed using reference TRBV14 and TRBJ2-5, is EAGVTQFPSHSVIEKGQTVTLRCDPISGHDNLYWYRRVMGKEIKFLLHFVKESKQDESGMPNNRFLAERTGGTYSTLKVQPAELEDSGVYFCASSQEVVAVETQYFGPGTRLLVL.

The chain recombines TRBV7-9 with TRBJ2-3; D may be TRBD1 (6 bases). The ends were cut back, 5 bases at V and 2 bases at J, with 14 bases in the middle. The CDR3 has 15 residues. Germline CDR1 reads SEHNR; CDR2 reads FQNEAQ (reference sequence). The chain's CDR3 is CASSNLGTNTDTQYF. Here the CDR3 DNA reads TGTGCCAGCAGCAACCTCGGGACAAACACAGATACGCAGTATTTT.

A few counts support this clone. The chain carries TRBV11-2 and TRBJ1-3; D gene unclear. V was cut by 5 bases and J by 4 bases, with 3 bases left in between. Germline V gene data show CDR1 as SGHAT and CDR2 as FQNNGV. CDR3 length: 11 amino acids. This CDR3 is CASSRGNTIYF. CDR3 sequence (DNA): TGTGCCAGCAGCCGGGGAAACACCATATATTTT. Complete variable domain (other parts from reference TRBV11-2 and TRBJ1-3): EAGVAQSPRYKIIEKRQSVAFWCNPISGHATLYWYQQILGQGPKLLIQFQNNGVVDDSQLPKDRFSAERLKGVDSTLKIQPAKLEDSAVYLCASSRGNTIYFGEGSWLTVV.

As to this clone: One junction end disagrees with the germline gene, perhaps due to a read error. V and J are TRBV7-9 and TRBJ2-6, with D perhaps TRBD1 (7 bases). This CDR3 is 17 amino acids long. The germline V gene encodes CDR1 SEHNR and CDR2 FQNEAQ (reference sequence). The CDR3 region is CSSILTGTVSGANVLTF. The CDR3 bases are TGTTCCAGCATCCTGACAGGGACTGTCTCTGGGGCCAACGTCCTGACTTTC.

The rearrangement links TRBV9 to TRBJ2-5, with D maybe TRBD2 (7 bases). CDR1 and CDR2 from the germline V gene are SGDLS and YYNGEE. This CDR3 is built from 14 residues. V lost 3 bases and J 5 bases, leaving 14 bases between the germline ends. The CDR3 reads CASSGGGARETQYF. In nucleotides, the CDR3 is TGTGCCAGCAGCGGAGGGGGGGCCCGGGAGACCCAGTACTTC.

This clone was seen more than once but under ten times. The J gene is TRBJ2-7, the V gene TRBV30; the D is unclear. The CDR3 totals 13 residues. V gave up 3 bases and J gave up 5 bases, with 14 bases separating them. Germline CDR1 is GTSNPN and CDR2 is SVGIG (reference sequence). The CDR3 sequence: CAWRNSGLNEQYV. CDR3 DNA: TGTGCCTGGAGAAACAGTGGCCTTAACGAGCAGTACGTC.

The rearrangement joins TRBV6-5 to TRBJ2-7; 11 positions match TRBD1. The trim removed 4 bases at V and 2 bases at J, leaving 4 bases unmatched. Germline V lookup: CDR1 MNHEY, CDR2 SVGAGI. This CDR3 region has 15 residues. The CDR3, as DNA: TGTGCCAGCAGTTCCCCGGGACAGGGGGCCTACGAGCAGTACTTC. Residues: CASSSPGQGAYEQYF.

This chain links TRBV5-1 with TRBJ2-1, with a tentative D call TRBD2 (6 bases). Germline V gene lookup returns CDR1 SGHRS and CDR2 YFSETQ. The ends were cut back, 1 base at V and 0 bases at J, with 8 bases in the middle. CDR3 length equals 15 residues. Here the CDR3 reads CASSLMGGSYNEQFF. For the CDR3, the DNA is TGCGCCAGCAGCTTGATGGGGGGCTCCTACAATGAGCAGTTCTTC. Full variable domain (remainder filled in from reference TRBV5-1 and TRBJ2-1): KAGVTQTPRYLIKTRGQQVTLSCSPISGHRSVSWYQQTPGQGLQFLFEYFSETQRNKGNFPGRFSGRQFSNSRSEMNVSTLELGDSALYLCASSLMGGSYNEQFFGPGTRLTVL.

This chain connects TRBV9 to TRBJ2-6, with a tentative D call TRBD2 (7 bases). Trimming removed 0 bases from V and 2 bases from J, with 12 bases in between. The germline V gene encodes CDR1 SGDLS and CDR2 YYNGEE. CDR3 length: 17 amino acids. CDR3 protein: CASSVEGGGPGANVLTF. The CDR3 DNA reads TGTGCCAGCAGCGTAGAAGGGGGGGGGCCTGGGGCCAACGTCCTGACTTTC.

The chain combines TRBV12-5 with TRBJ1-3; D unresolved. From germline, CDR1 is LGHNT and CDR2 FRNRAP. CDR3 length: 12 amino acids. Trimming removed 7 bases at V and 0 bases at J, with 4 bases between. CDR3 bases: TGTGCTAGTGAGAGCTCTGGAAACACCATATATTTT. Encoded protein: CASESSGNTIYF.

As regards this clone: At one end, the junction sequence differs from germline, possibly due to a read error. This chain joins TRBV7-7 and TRBJ1-4; 7 nucleotides align to TRBD1. Germline CDR1 SSHAT, CDR2 FNYEAQ (reference sequence). This CDR3 comprises 15 residues. The CDR3 here is CASSPTGVINEKLFF. The CDR3, as DNA: TGTGCTAGCAGCCCTACAGGGGTTATTAATGAAAAACTGTTTTTT.

This chain joins TRBV4-1 and TRBJ1-1; D is unresolved. Germline values: CDR1 MGHRA, CDR2 YSYEKL. With 4 bases removed from V and 1 base from J, the gap between germline ends came to 19 bases. CDR3 length: 17 amino acids. CDR3 in DNA: TGCGCCAGCAGCCTCATAGGATGGCAGCGATGGAACACTGAAGCTTTCTTT. Amino acid sequence: CASSLIGWQRWNTEAFF.

This clone was counted only a few times. Written as DNA, the CDR3 is TGCAGCGTCTACGGGACAGCCAACTATGGCTACACCTTC. It is translated as CSVYGTANYGYTF. The V and J genes are TRBV29-1 and TRBJ1-2; TRBD1 matches at 7 bases. The germline CDR1 and CDR2 sequences are SQVTM and ANQGSEA. J gave up 2 bases and V 6 bases, and 6 bases lay outside the gene matches. The CDR3 loop spans 13 amino acids.

The chain is built from TRBV7-9 and TRBJ1-1; D may be TRBD1 (5 bases). Trimming took off 2 bases at V and 1 base at J, with 17 bases between the two ends. CDR1 SEHNR and CDR2 FQNEAQ come from the germline V gene (reference sequence). CDR3 size: 17 residues. The chain's CDR3 is CASSLHPGGGGNTEAFF. CDR3 sequence (DNA): TGTGCCAGCAGCTTACACCCGGGAGGTGGGGGGAACACTGAAGCTTTCTTT.

The genes are TRBV2 and TRBJ1-2, with D perhaps TRBD1 (6 bases). Germline lookup yields CDR1 SNHLY and CDR2 FYNNEI. V was pared by 6 bases and J by 5 bases, with 16 bases between. The CDR3 is made up of 14 amino acids. The CDR3 bases are TGTGCCAGCAGGGCCCCAGGGGTTAAGTATGGCTACACCTTC. Translated, it gives CASRAPGVKYGYTF.

The chain joins TRBV14 to TRBJ2-3, with 9 bases fitting TRBD1. The CDR3 loop spans 16 amino acids. With 5 bases clipped from V and 3 bases from J, the junction kept 9 bases outside the gene matches. CDR1 and CDR2 (germline): SGHDN, FVKESK. CDR3 DNA sequence: TGTGCCAGCAGCACCCGACAGGGGGTATGGACAGATACGCAGTATTTT. Its protein is CASSTRQGVWTDTQYF. Based on the CDR3 plus reference TRBV14 and TRBJ2-3, the full variable domain is EAGVTQFPSHSVIEKGQTVTLRCDPISGHDNLYWYRRVMGKEIKFLLHFVKESKQDESGMPNNRFLAERTGGTYSTLKVQPAELEDSGVYFCASSTRQGVWTDTQYFGPGTRLTVL.

This clone occurred once. The chain couples TRBV11-3 to TRBJ1-2; the D is unclear. The CDR3 totals 15 residues. Trimming took off 1 base at V and 2 bases at J, with 11 bases between the two ends. CDR1 is SGHNT, CDR2 YENEEA, per germline. CDR3 sequence (DNA): TGTGCCAGCAGCTTAGTGTCTGGCAAGAACTATGGCTACACCTTC. Amino acids: CASSLVSGKNYGYTF.

Only a few counts were recorded for this clone. The chain links TRBV4-2 to TRBJ2-1; D is possibly TRBD2 (5 bases). The CDR3 totals 16 residues. The V gene lost 0 bases and the J gene lost 3 bases, with 12 bases spanning the gap. Germline CDR1 LGHNA, CDR2 YNFKEQ. The CDR3 DNA is TGTGCCAGCAGCCAAGAATCAACTAGAGGCTACAATGAGCAGTTCTTC. Amino acid sequence: CASSQESTRGYNEQFF.

This clone was observed once. The chain employs TRBV14 and TRBJ1-3; D not certain. Germline V CDR1 and CDR2: SGHDN, FVKESK. Trimming pared 7 bases from V and 2 bases from J, leaving 9 bases between. This CDR3 contains 13 residues. The CDR3 DNA follows: TGTGCCAGCATGACGGGGACTGGAAACACCATATATTTT. Protein sequence: CASMTGTGNTIYF.

In this sample, this clone turned up a few times. V usage is TRBV5-4 and J usage is TRBJ2-1, with TRBD2 identical over 9 bases. Trimming took 2 bases from V and 7 from J; bases not matched to a gene: 13. Germline V gene sequence: CDR1 SGHNT, CDR2 YYREEE (reference sequence). The CDR3 runs to 17 residues. CDR3 nucleotides: TGTGCCAGCAGCTTTCGCCTCCCGGCGGGGGGGGATAATGAGCAGTTCTTC. Encoded protein: CASSFRLPAGGDNEQFF.

The chain carries TRBV2 and TRBJ2-1; TRBD2 agrees at 7 bases. Losses at the gene ends were 6 bases for V and 5 bases for J; bases not matched to a gene: 7. The CDR3 consists of 14 residues. Germline-derived CDR1 and CDR2 are SNHLY and FYNNEI. This CDR3 reads CASSRDGTNNEQFF. The CDR3 nucleotides read TGTGCCAGCAGCCGGGACGGGACTAACAATGAGCAGTTCTTC.

This clone was seen once. This sequence joins TRBV10-3 and TRBJ1-4; D ambiguous. The CDR3 is 13 residues long. In germline, CDR1 is ENHRY, CDR2 SYGVKD. Trimming took 3 bases from V and 0 from J, leaving 2 bases between them. CDR3 bases: TGTGCCATCAGTGACGCAACTAATGAAAAACTGTTTTTT. This gives the protein CAISDATNEKLFF.